Following are 10 T cell receptor beta chains from one sample sequenced in a study of T cells after yellow fever vaccination. TCRdb re-called the 5' RACE reads through MiXCR, storing one row per CDR3 protein. The repertoire holds about 220,000 distinct CDR3 sequences, with approximately 3% as singletons. Specimen: CD4+ T cells sorted from PBMCs, collected 10 days after the yellow fever booster vaccination. All receptors come from a man between 18 and 35 years old who received the YFV17D yellow fever vaccine.

This clonotype was recorded at least ten times. The chain employs TRBV10-3 and TRBJ2-1; D gene unclear. Germline CDR1 and CDR2: ENHRY and SYGVKD. This CDR3 contains 14 residues. The V end lost 3 bases, the J end lost 0 bases, and 6 bases lay between the germline ends. The CDR3, as DNA: TGTGCCATCAGTGAAAAGACCTCCTACAATGAGCAGTTCTTC. Translation: CAISEKTSYNEQFF.

This clonotype has ten or more counts. The chain has TRBV18 and TRBJ2-7; 8 positions match TRBD2. CDR3 length equals 13 residues. The V gene's germline CDR1 is KGHSH and CDR2 LQKENI. V was clipped by 1 base and J by 6 bases; unmatched bases: 2. The CDR3 coding sequence is TGTGCCAGCTCACCACTCGGGGGGGGCGAGCAGTACGTC. Protein product: CASSPLGGGEQYV.

V gene TRBV12-3 or TRBV12-4 combines with J gene TRBJ1-2, with a tentative D call TRBD1 (5 bases). The CDR3 is made up of 13 amino acids. The V end was cut by 3 bases, the J end by 5 bases, with 10 bases between. The CDR3 region has the DNA TGTGCCAGCAGTTTGAGACAGAGATATGGCTACACCTTC. Translation: CASSLRQRYGYTF.

This clonotype was observed many times. The chain is built from TRBV5-1 and TRBJ2-2; the D is unclear. Germline V gives CDR1 SGHRS, CDR2 YFSETQ. Between the trimmed V and J ends, which lost 1 base and 0 bases, there was a span of 10 bases. The CDR3 extends over 16 amino acids. The CDR3 nucleotides are TGCGCCAGCAGCTTGTGGAAGCGCACGAACACCGGGGAGCTGTTTTTT. Encoded protein: CASSLWKRTNTGELFF. Full variable domain (remainder filled in from reference TRBV5-1 and TRBJ2-2): KAGVTQTPRYLIKTRGQQVTLSCSPISGHRSVSWYQQTPGQGLQFLFEYFSETQRNKGNFPGRFSGRQFSNSRSEMNVSTLELGDSALYLCASSLWKRTNTGELFFGEGSRLTVL.

The CDR3 DNA reads TGTGCCAGCAGCCCCGCAGGGGTCGTTTGGGTTAACACTGAAGCTTTCTTT. The encoded protein is CASSPAGVVWVNTEAFF. The J gene is TRBJ1-1, the V gene TRBV11-2; D might be TRBD1 (6 bases). This CDR3 spans 17 amino acids. The ends were cut back, 5 bases at V and 2 bases at J, with 21 bases in the middle. In germline, CDR1 is SGHAT, CDR2 FQNNGV.

This clonotype was counted many times. The chain recombines TRBV29-1 with TRBJ1-2, with TRBD1 matching over 10 bases. The CDR3 has 13 amino acids. Germline loops: CDR1 SQVTM, CDR2 ANQGSEA. Losses at the gene ends were 4 bases for V and 9 bases for J; bases not matched to a gene: 8. DNA for the CDR3: TGCAGCGTTGTCGCGGGACAGGGGTCGCGCTACACCTTC. As protein: CSVVAGQGSRYTF.

This chain uses TRBV6-4 with TRBJ1-1; D call uncertain. CDR1 and CDR2 from the germline V gene are MRHNA and SNTAGT. V gave up 3 bases and J gave up 9 bases, with 11 bases separating them. The length of the CDR3 is 12 residues. For the CDR3, the DNA is TGTGCCAGCAGTGAAGGAGGAGGACAAGCTTTCTTT. Encoded protein: CASSEGGGQAFF.

This clonotype appeared many times. The CDR3 DNA reads TGCGCCAGCAGCCAAATTCCGGTCGGGGAAGCTTTCTTT. Its translation is CASSQIPVGEAFF. The chain uses TRBV4-3 and TRBJ1-1, with D unresolved. Trimming removed 2 bases from V and 8 bases from J, with 12 bases in between. From germline, CDR1 is LGHNA and CDR2 YSLEER. The CDR3 has 13 amino acids.

The table lists this clonotype with a few counts. The CDR3 ends on some other residue instead of the conserved phenylalanine or tryptophan, so this is likely a read error. Because the CDR3's place on the DNA is in doubt, the DNA is left out and the CDR3 is given as listed by TCRdb. The chain employs TRBV5-1 and TRBJ2-5; TRBD1 is the table's D call, not checked against the DNA. The germline gives CDR1 SGHRS, CDR2 YFSETQ. The CDR3 contains 11 residues when both ends are counted. The CDR3 spells CASSPWDPARS.

The table lists this clonotype with many counts. This rearrangement joins TRBV20-1 to TRBJ2-5, with 11 bases aligning to TRBD1. V lost 5 bases, J lost 1 base, and 6 bases stayed unmatched. CDR3 length: 15 residues. Germline V gene sequence: CDR1 DFQATT, CDR2 SNEGSKA (reference sequence). In DNA form, the CDR3 reads TGCAGTGCTCCGTCGGACAGGGGGCCCCAAGAGACCCAGTACTTC. This encodes CSAPSDRGPQETQYF.